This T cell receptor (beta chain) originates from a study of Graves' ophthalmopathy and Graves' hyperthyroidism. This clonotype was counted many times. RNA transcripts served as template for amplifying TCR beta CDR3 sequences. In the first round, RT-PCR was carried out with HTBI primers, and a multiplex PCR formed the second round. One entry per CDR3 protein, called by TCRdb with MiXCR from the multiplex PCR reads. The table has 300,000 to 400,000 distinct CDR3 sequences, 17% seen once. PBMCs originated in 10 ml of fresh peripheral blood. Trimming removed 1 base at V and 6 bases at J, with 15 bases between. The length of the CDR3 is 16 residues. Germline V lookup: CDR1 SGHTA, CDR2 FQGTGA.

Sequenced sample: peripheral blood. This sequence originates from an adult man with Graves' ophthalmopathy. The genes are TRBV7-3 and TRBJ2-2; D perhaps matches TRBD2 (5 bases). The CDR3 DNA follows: TGTGCCAGCAGCTTAATGGTGGGAACAGCGGCCGGGGAGCTGTTTTTT. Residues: CASSLMVGTAAGELFF.